This T cell receptor (beta chain) was sequenced during a study of long-term antiretroviral therapy in people with HIV. Broader study findings: Clonal populations expanded prior to ART predominated within the repertoire at all time points.

This clone has only a few counts. As yet, its antigen is unknown. With survey level as its setting, the immunoSEQ assay was v3.0. The target of sequencing was 40,000-50,000 T-cell genomes per sample. This table comes from immunoSEQ multiplex PCR, and its TCRdb copy is limited to in-frame clones, with some not included. The data contain tens of thousands of clones, about 90% of them singletons. Every one of the donors gave at least one pre-ART PBMC sample and at least two post-ART PBMC samples. All participants with HIV were treated in the United States. This CDR3 comprises 14 residues. In germline, CDR1 is MNHEY, CDR2 SVGAGI. The V gene end was trimmed by 1 base and the J gene end by 8 bases; junction bases not matched to a gene: 7.

This sequence was found in a woman younger than 35 with HIV. This specimen was unsorted PBMCs, taken 1.8 years after starting antiretroviral therapy. The genes are TRBV6-5 and TRBJ1-2; TRBD1 matches at 7 bases. The CDR3, as DNA: TGTGCCAGCAGTTACTTGGGAGGGGGCGGGGGCTACACCTTC. Translating it yields CASSYLGGGGGYTF.